This T cell receptor (beta chain) was retrieved from a study of control samples from healthy donors and cancer patients. CDR1 is MNHEY and CDR2 is SVGAGI in the germline V gene. The V and J ends lost 6 bases and 2 bases respectively, with 16 bases between them. The CDR3 is 15 residues long. The method was immunoSEQ multiplex PCR; TCRdb's version includes in-frame clones alone and lacks a portion of them. The sample has 400,000 to 500,000 clones; approximately 92% are singletons. This clonotype originated in a man aged 40-50 years with head and neck cancer. The rearrangement joins TRBV6-5 to TRBJ1-1; D unclear. The specimen sequenced was PBMCs. For the CDR3, the DNA is TGTGCCAGCAGCCTCGGGCACCTCTTCAACACTGAAGCTTTCTTT. Protein product: CASSLGHLFNTEAFF.